These T cell receptor beta chains were read from a single sample in a study of blood T cell repertoires in COVID-19. Only in-frame clones appear in the TCRdb table, and some are missing; sequencing was by immunoSEQ multiplex PCR. Among under 300,000 clones listed, 85% to 90% were seen once. Sequencing was done on a sample of peripheral blood. The receptors shown here come from a woman in her twenties or thirties with COVID-19, enrolled during active disease. Both conserved end residues are part of each CDR3. D genes are given only for firm matches. Only some rows state a clone size, as once, few, many or a class for expanded clones.

DNA	CDR3	V	J	size	D
TGTGCCAGCAGTTTAATCGGGGAGTACACTGAAGCTTTCTTT	CASSLIGEYTEAFF	TRBV28	TRBJ1-1	-	-
TGCAGCGCCGATTCAGGGGACACCTTGGTGGAGACCCAGTACTTC	CSADSGDTLVETQYF	TRBV29-1	TRBJ2-5	-	-
TGCAGCGTTGAAAGGGGCAGGGGGGACACTGAAGCTTTCTTT	CSVERGRGDTEAFF	TRBV29-1	TRBJ1-1	-	TRBD1
TGCGCCAGCAGCCAAAGGCCTGGGGGGGCGGGACGATACAATGAGCAGTTCTTC	CASSQRPGGAGRYNEQFF	TRBV4-1	TRBJ2-1	-	-
TGTGCCAGCTCACAGGGGGCAGAAGGCTACACCTTC	CASSQGAEGYTF	TRBV2	TRBJ1-2	-	TRBD1
TGTGCCAGTAGTTGGGACAGTCTGAGTGGAACTGAAGCTTTCTTT	CASSWDSLSGTEAFF	TRBV19	TRBJ1-1	-	TRBD1
TGTGCCAGCAGCCAAGATCAAGGGCAGGGAGGCTACACCTTC	CASSQDQGQGGYTF	TRBV4-2	TRBJ1-2	few	-
TGTGCCATCAGTGAAGGCCCTCGGGGGACAGATACGCAGTATTTT	CAISEGPRGTDTQYF	TRBV10-3	TRBJ2-3	-	-
TGCGCCAGCAGTGAGGGACAGGCCTACGAGCAGTACTTC	CASSEGQAYEQYF	TRBV10-2	TRBJ2-7	-	TRBD1
TGTGCCAGCAGCGTAGACATGAACACTGAAGCTTTCTTT	CASSVDMNTEAFF	TRBV7-8	TRBJ1-1	few	-
TGCGCCAGCAGCCAAAAACAGGGGGCCTACGAGCAGTACTTC	CASSQKQGAYEQYF	TRBV4-1	TRBJ2-7	-	TRBD1
TGTGCCAGCAGGTCAGGGGACAGGGGGAATGGCTACACCTTC	CASRSGDRGNGYTF	TRBV27	TRBJ1-2	-	TRBD1
TGTGCCAGCACCCCACAGGGGGCGCACGTGGATTCACCCCTCCACTTT	CASTPQGAHVDSPLHF	TRBV27	TRBJ1-6	-	TRBD1
TGTGCCAGCACCCCGAGGTGGGCGGGGAACACTGAAGCTTTCTTT	CASTPRWAGNTEAFF	TRBV7-6	TRBJ1-1	-	-
TGCGCCAGCAGTACTGAGACAGGGGTTGGGGCCAACGTCCTGACTTTC	CASSTETGVGANVLTF	TRBV5-1	TRBJ2-6	-	TRBD1
TGTGCCAGCAGACCCCGGAGGGACCAAGACTACGAGCAGTACTTC	CASRPRRDQDYEQYF	TRBV6-5	TRBJ2-7	once	-
TGTGCCAGCTCACCACCGATACACGGAGGCTATGGCTACACCTTC	CASSPPIHGGYGYTF	TRBV18	TRBJ1-2	once	-
TGTGCCAGCAGGAGGGGGGGACAGGCGGGTGGCTACACCTTC	CASRRGGQAGGYTF	TRBV6-5	TRBJ1-2	-	TRBD1
TGTGCCAGCAGCCTGGTAAACACTGAAGCTTTCTTT	CASSLVNTEAFF	TRBV5-4	TRBJ1-1	-	-
TGTGCCTGGAGTGTAGGGGTCGCTGGAAACACCATATATTTT	CAWSVGVAGNTIYF	TRBV30	TRBJ1-3	-	-
TGTGCCAATATAGCGGCTCCGGGGAGAGATGAGCAGTTCTTC	CANIAAPGRDEQFF	TRBV5-8	TRBJ2-1	-	-
TGTGCCTGGAGCCTTCAGGGGGATGAGCAGTTCTTC	CAWSLQGDEQFF	TRBV30	TRBJ2-1	once	TRBD1
TGCGCCAGCAGCCATCAAGGGGGGGCTGATGGCTACACCTTC	CASSHQGGADGYTF	TRBV5-1	TRBJ1-2	-	-
TGTGCCAGCAGCCCCATAGGGGGTAATGAGCAGTTCTTC	CASSPIGGNEQFF	TRBV7-6	TRBJ2-1	once	-
TGCGCCAGCAGCTTGTTGGCAGGGGTACAAGAGACCCAGTACTTC	CASSLLAGVQETQYF	TRBV5-1	TRBJ2-5	once	-
TGCGCCAGCAGCCTCGAACCGACAGGGGCCTACGAGCAGTACTTC	CASSLEPTGAYEQYF	TRBV4-1	TRBJ2-7	-	TRBD1
TGTGCCAGCAGTTACGCCCGGCGGGCTGAAGCTTTCTTT	CASSYARRAEAFF	TRBV6-5	TRBJ1-1	-	-
TGTGCCAGCAGCGCCTCCACAGGGAACGAAAAACTGTTTTTT	CASSASTGNEKLFF	TRBV5-4	TRBJ1-4	once	-
TGTGCCAGTAGTATCGGATCGACAGGGGTTGAAGCTTTCTTT	CASSIGSTGVEAFF	TRBV19	TRBJ1-1	-	TRBD1
TGTGCCAGCAGCGTAGCTTACCCCCGCGGCCCTTACAATGAGCAGTTCTTC	CASSVAYPRGPYNEQFF	TRBV9	TRBJ2-1	-	-
TGTGCCAGCAGCCTAGCGGGGGGCTTCGGAGATACGCAGTATTTT	CASSLAGGFGDTQYF	TRBV27	TRBJ2-3	-	TRBD2
TGTGCCAGCAGCCCGCGGGACGGCGACTACAATGAGCAGTTCTTC	CASSPRDGDYNEQFF	TRBV11-3	TRBJ2-1	-	-
TGTGCCAGCAGCTTAGGGACATTTAATTCACCCCTCCACTTT	CASSLGTFNSPLHF	TRBV5-4	TRBJ1-6	few	-
TGTGCCAGCAGCTTAGGTCTAGGCAACGACGAGCAGTACTTC	CASSLGLGNDEQYF	TRBV7-9	TRBJ2-7	-	-
TGTGCCAGCGCGGTAGCGGGGGGCCGTGAAGAGACCCAGTACTTC	CASAVAGGREETQYF	TRBV9	TRBJ2-5	-	TRBD2
TGTGCCAGCAGTACACAGGGGGGGAGGACTGAAGCTTTCTTT	CASSTQGGRTEAFF	TRBV27	TRBJ1-1	-	TRBD1
TGTGCCAGCAGCCAAGTTGGGGCCAGGGGGCAAGATACGCAGTATTTT	CASSQVGARGQDTQYF	TRBV3-1/TRBV3-2	TRBJ2-3	-	TRBD1
TGTGCCAGCAGGTCAGGGGGTTTGACCTACGAGCAGTACTTC	CASRSGGLTYEQYF	TRBV6-6	TRBJ2-7	-	TRBD1
TGCGCCAGCAGCCTAGGGACAGGAGTTTATGGCTACACCTTC	CASSLGTGVYGYTF	TRBV5-1	TRBJ1-2	-	TRBD1
TGTGCCAGCAGGGGGACAGGGGTTACCGGGGAGCTGTTTTTT	CASRGTGVTGELFF	TRBV6-5	TRBJ2-2	-	TRBD1
TGTGCCAGCGTGTCGGGGGGCCTAGTGAACACCGGGGAGCTGTTTTTT	CASVSGGLVNTGELFF	TRBV28	TRBJ2-2	-	-
TGTGCCAGCAGTTCCGACAGGTCAGGCCACGAGCAGTACTTC	CASSSDRSGHEQYF	TRBV28	TRBJ2-7	once	-
TGTGCCAGCAGCCAAAGCTTGACAGGGGGCCAATTCGAGCAGTACTTC	CASSQSLTGGQFEQYF	TRBV14	TRBJ2-7	-	TRBD1
TGTGCCATCAGGGCGGCGGGGGGGCTCTATGAGCAGTTCTTC	CAIRAAGGLYEQFF	TRBV10-3	TRBJ2-1	-	TRBD2
TGCGCCAGCAGCTTGGGACCAGGGACTAACTATGGCTACACCTTC	CASSLGPGTNYGYTF	TRBV5-1	TRBJ1-2	-	-
TGTGCCAGCAGCATCGGGACAGGCTACGAGCAGTACTTC	CASSIGTGYEQYF	TRBV11-2	TRBJ2-7	-	TRBD1
TGTGCCATCAGTGAGTCCCTAGGACAGGGCTACGAGCAGTACTTC	CAISESLGQGYEQYF	TRBV10-3	TRBJ2-7	once	TRBD1
TGCGCCAGCAGCTTGGGTCCCGGGACTGAGAACACCGGGGAGCTGTTTTTT	CASSLGPGTENTGELFF	TRBV5-1	TRBJ2-2	-	-
TGTGCCAGCAGCTTAGATGGACTAGCGGGGAACACAGATACGCAGTATTTT	CASSLDGLAGNTDTQYF	TRBV7-9	TRBJ2-3	-	TRBD2
TGTGCCAGCGGACAGAACACCGGGGAGCTGTTTTTT	CASGQNTGELFF	TRBV6-4	TRBJ2-2	-	-
TGCGCCAGCAGCCAGGGGGTAGCGGTATACAATGAGCAGTTCTTC	CASSQGVAVYNEQFF	TRBV5-1	TRBJ2-1	-	-
TGTGCCAGCGGGTTTGAGGGCAGGGGGGTTTGGACTAGCACAGATACGCAGTATTTT	CASGFEGRGVWTSTDTQYF	TRBV27	TRBJ2-3	-	-
TGTGCCAGCAGTGACTACGGGGGAACCGGGGAGCTGTTTTTT	CASSDYGGTGELFF	TRBV6-4	TRBJ2-2	-	-
TGTGCCAGCAGCCTACCAGGGTACGAGCAGTACTTC	CASSLPGYEQYF	TRBV7-9	TRBJ2-7	-	-
TGTGCCAGTAGTAGACCCCCGGGACTTCTGAATGAAAAACTGTTTTTT	CASSRPPGLLNEKLFF	TRBV19	TRBJ1-4	few	-